The source of this T cell receptor (beta chain) is a study of blood T cell repertoires in COVID-19. The method was immunoSEQ multiplex PCR; TCRdb's version includes in-frame clones alone and lacks a portion of them. Here the sample spans under 200,000 clones, over 70% being singletons. Unmatched junction bases numbered 6, after V lost 4 bases and J lost 5 bases. CDR1 and CDR2 (germline): KGHSH, LQKENI. The CDR3 has 14 residues. The material sequenced was peripheral blood. V gene TRBV18 combines with J gene TRBJ1-2; the match to TRBD1 covers 8 bases. The receptor comes from a woman aged 80 or over with active or convalescent COVID-19. The CDR3 here is CASSLQGAGYGYTF. Here the CDR3 DNA reads TGTGCCAGCTCACTTCAGGGGGCAGGGTATGGCTACACCTTC.